Following are 30 T cell receptor beta chains from one sample sequenced in a study of CD8+ T cells in alopecia areata. RNA was extracted and reverse transcribed into cDNA as the sequencing template. Here immunoSEQ multiplex PCR was the method, and the copy in TCRdb shows in-frame clones only, minus some. The sample offers under 350,000 clones and no singletons, the top ten holding 1.2%. Cells from pooled cutaneous lymph nodes were sorted by CD4, CD8alpha, NKG2D, NKG2ACE and other markers. Sequenced material: CD4+ T cells sorted from a lymph node. The origin of the receptors is a C3H/HeJ mouse with alopecia areata. The mouse strain carries the MHC haplotype H2-k.

Details on this clone: This may stem from a read error, because a much larger clone lies one nucleotide away. Mouse names are used for the genes. The missing CDR3 end, 4 residues past where the read stops, is filled in from the germline J gene. In the same sample, other DNA sequences code for this CDR3. The J gene is TRBJ2-4, the V gene TRBV1; 8 bases map to TRBD2. Germline V gives CDR1 NSQYPW, CDR2 LRSPGD (reference sequence). The ends lost 3 bases at V and 1 base at J; junction bases unmatched: 0. The CDR3 is 14 residues long. The CDR3 protein is CTCSADWGQNTLYF. The sequenced part of the CDR3 DNA is TGCACCTGCAGTGCGGACTGGGGTCAAAAC.

Only a few counts were recorded for this clone. Gene names are mouse gene names. The CDR3 goes on 4 residues after the read ends, and that part is filled in from the germline J gene. This CDR3 is also generated by other DNA sequences in the sample. The V gene is TRBV31, the J gene TRBJ1-2, with 8 bases fitting TRBD1. The ends lost 0 bases at V and 3 bases at J; junction bases unmatched: 0. The CDR3 is made up of 13 amino acids. Germline V gene data show CDR1 as GKSSPN and CDR2 as SITVG. The CDR3 protein is CAWSLTGDSDYTF. Incomplete CDR3 DNA: TGTGCCTGGAGTCTGACAGGGGACTCC.

This clone was counted between two and nine times. Genes here carry mouse names. The DNA ends 4 residues before the CDR3 does, and the rest of the CDR3 is filled in from the germline J gene. This chain joins TRBV13-1 and TRBJ2-2; weak D call: TRBD1 (6 bases). The CDR3 is made up of 15 amino acids. Germline CDR1 reads NSHNY; CDR2 reads SYGAGN. Trimming shortened V by 2 bases and J by 0 bases, and 8 bases separated the two germline ends. This CDR3 reads CASSEGHSNTGQLYF. The covered CDR3 bases are TGTGCCAGCAGTGAGGGACACTCAAACACCGGG.

A word on this clone: Gene and germline names: mouse. The read gets to within 4 residues of the CDR3 end, and the germline J gene fills in the rest. The same CDR3 can be traced to other DNA sequences in this sample. The chain combines TRBV17 with TRBJ2-2, with D maybe TRBD1 (7 bases). Germline V gene lookup returns CDR1 MNHDT and CDR2 YYDKIL. The CDR3 consists of 14 residues. The ends were cut back, 7 bases at V and 2 bases at J, with 11 bases in the middle. The CDR3 reads CASKAGGNTGQLYF. CDR3 DNA, as far as it was read: TGTGCTAGCAAGGCAGGGGGGAACACCGGG. The full variable domain, rest sourced from reference TRBV17 and TRBJ2-2, is DTTVKQNPRYKLARVGKPVNLICSQTMNHDTMYWYQKKPNQAPKLLLFYYDKILNREADTFEKFQSSRPNNSFCSLYIGSAGLEYSAMYLCASKAGGNTGQLYFGEGSKLTVL.

Points on this clone: These gene names are mouse names. The CDR3 end falls 4 residues outside the read, so it is completed with the germline J gene. The chain recombines TRBV13-1 with TRBJ1-2, with a tentative D call TRBD1 (6 bases). Trimming removed 0 bases from V and 3 bases from J, with 12 bases in between. Germline CDR1 and CDR2: NSHNY and SYGAGN. The CDR3 is 15 amino acids. The sequenced part of the CDR3 DNA is TGTGCCAGCAGTGATGAGGGGGGGCGAGACTCC. Protein: CASSDEGGRDS. The whole CDR3 reads CASSDEGGRDSDYTF.

This clone has just a few counts. All gene names here are mouse names. The CDR3 end is not reached by the read, which stops 4 residues before it; the germline J gene fills it in. The genes are TRBV13-2 and TRBJ2-7; possibly TRBD1 for D (6 bases). The V and J ends lost 2 bases and 0 bases respectively, with 6 bases between them. The CDR3 loop spans 13 amino acids. The germline gives CDR1 NNHNN, CDR2 SYGAGS (reference sequence). CDR3 bases read: TGTGCCAGCGGTGAAGGGGGCTCCTAT. Its translation: CASGEGGSY. The full-length CDR3 reads as CASGEGGSYEQYF.

As to this clone: Mouse names are used for the genes. The read comes to an end 4 residues before the CDR3 does, leaving the germline J gene to fill in the end. The chain recombines TRBV29 with TRBJ1-2; D is unclear. The CDR3 totals 12 residues. Germline V lookup: CDR1 MSHET, CDR2 SYDVDS. Trimming stripped 3 bases from V and 3 bases from J, with 5 bases between. The DNA read from the CDR3 is TGTGCTAGCAGTTTTGCAGACTCC. As protein: CASSFADS. In full, the CDR3 reads CASSFADSDYTF.

This clone was counted only a few times. Genes and germline are mouse. With the read ending 4 residues before the CDR3 end, the germline J gene is used to fill in that end. Other DNA variants within this sample encode the same CDR3. The chain links TRBV13-2 to TRBJ2-7; 10 positions agree with TRBD2. Looked up from germline, CDR1 is NNHNN and CDR2 is SYGAGS (reference sequence). The CDR3 has 14 residues. CDR3 residues: CASGDGTGGYEQYF. The CDR3 bases that were read are TGTGCCAGCGGTGATGGGACTGGGGGATAT.

A word on this clone: Each gene name is a mouse one. The CDR3 extends 4 residues past the end of the read, so its final part is completed from the germline J gene. Within the sample, other DNA sequences also encode this same CDR3. The rearrangement joins TRBV19 to TRBJ2-1, with D uncertain. This CDR3 is 11 amino acids long. Germline assignment: CDR1 FNHDT and CDR2 SITEND (reference sequence). CDR3 region: CASSIWAEQFF. CDR3 bases read: TGTGCCAGCAGTATCTGGGCT.

This clone appeared a few times. Mouse gene names and germline throughout. The CDR3 end falls 4 residues outside the read, so it is completed with the germline J gene. This chain joins TRBV13-2 and TRBJ2-5, with TRBD1 as a possible D gene (6 bases). This CDR3 comprises 11 residues. Trimming pared 8 bases from V and 3 bases from J, leaving 7 bases between. Per the germline V gene, CDR1 is NNHNN and CDR2 is SYGAGS (reference sequence). The CDR3 region is CARGQQDTQYF. The sequenced CDR3 bases are TGTGCCAGAGGACAGCAAGAC.

This clone was found many times. Gene labels here are mouse ones. The read terminates 4 residues before the CDR3 end, so the remaining end is supplied by the germline J gene. V usage is TRBV13-1 and J usage is TRBJ2-1; no definite D call. Germline-derived CDR1 and CDR2 are NSHNY and SYGAGN. V was cut by 2 bases and J by 2 bases, with 8 bases left in between. The CDR3 extends over 14 amino acids. CDR3 amino acids: CASSEVPDYAEQFF. The covered CDR3 bases are TGTGCCAGCAGTGAAGTGCCAGACTATGCT.

In its sample, this clone was seen a few times. Genes and germline come from the mouse. The CDR3 is cut off 4 residues early in the read; its end comes from the germline J gene. This same CDR3 is encoded by further DNA sequences in the sample. J is TRBJ1-1 and V is TRBV1; 10 nucleotides align to TRBD1. Losses at the gene ends were 4 bases for V and 1 base for J; bases not matched to a gene: 0. In germline, CDR1 is NSQYPW, CDR2 LRSPGD (reference sequence). The CDR3 spans 14 residues. The DNA read from the CDR3 is TGCACCTGCAGTGGGGACAGGGGGAACACA. The encoded protein is CTCSGDRGNT. The full-length CDR3 reads as CTCSGDRGNTEVFF.

This clone was counted between two and nine times. The listed genes are named as in mouse. The CDR3 extends 4 residues past the end of the read, so its final part is completed from the germline J gene. The chain uses TRBV1 and TRBJ2-5; D call uncertain. The CDR3 is 13 amino acids. Germline CDR1 NSQYPW, CDR2 LRSPGD (reference sequence). CDR3 residues: CTCSAEVGDTQYF. The DNA read from the CDR3 is TGCACCTGCAGTGCAGAGGTCGGAGAC.

This clone was picked up a small number of times. Mouse gene names apply. Coverage ceases 4 residues before the CDR3 finishes, and the germline J gene fills in the end. Distinct nucleotide sequences in the sample also encode this CDR3. V and J are TRBV19 and TRBJ2-5; weak D call: TRBD1 (5 bases). This CDR3 is 13 amino acids long. Germline V CDR1 and CDR2: FNHDT, SITEND (reference sequence). The chain's CDR3 is CASSIAGLDTQYF. The sequenced part of the CDR3 DNA is TGTGCCAGCAGTATAGCAGGGTTGGAC.

Regarding this clone: Mouse gene names and germline throughout. The read is 4 residues too short to cover the CDR3 end, so that end is filled in from the germline J gene. The chain links TRBV13-1 to TRBJ1-2, with 8 bases fitting TRBD1. The CDR3 is 14 residues long. CDR1 and CDR2 (germline): NSHNY, SYGAGN. V dropped 2 bases and J dropped 3; count of bases not matched to a gene: 3. The CDR3: CASSEDRGDSDYTF. Partial CDR3 DNA: TGTGCCAGCAGTGAAGACAGGGGTGACTCC.

To note about this clone: One end of the junction is discordant with germline, which a read error may explain. Each gene name is a mouse one. The read ends 4 residues before the CDR3 terminus; that terminus is restored from the germline J gene. The chain recombines TRBV13-3 with TRBJ2-5; 7 bases match TRBD1. The CDR3 has 12 amino acids. Germline assignment: CDR1 NNHDY and CDR2 SYVADS. Incomplete CDR3 DNA: TGTGTCAGCAGCAGGGGGCAAGAC. Translating gives CVSSRGQD. The full CDR3 sequence reads CVSSRGQDTQYF.

With regard to this clone: Gene names are the mouse ones. From the germline J gene comes the end of the CDR3, since the read stops 4 residues before it. The genes are TRBV13-1 and TRBJ1-1; D is possibly TRBD1 (6 bases). CDR1 is NSHNY, CDR2 SYGAGN, per germline. The V end was cut by 2 bases, the J end by 3 bases, with 11 bases between. The CDR3 consists of 14 residues. This CDR3 reads CASSDRGSDTEVFF. The covered CDR3 bases are TGTGCCAGCAGTGACAGGGGCTCGGACACA.

Only a few counts were recorded for this clone. Gene names and germline refer to mouse. The CDR3 reads CASGDGRGSYEQYF. The covered CDR3 bases are TGTGCCAGCGGTGATGGAAGGGGCTCCTAT. The gene calls are TRBV13-2 and TRBJ2-7, with D possibly matching TRBD1 (5 bases). The CDR3 end is not reached by the read, which stops 4 residues before it; the germline J gene fills it in. The CDR3 loop spans 14 amino acids. Germline V gene data show CDR1 as NNHNN and CDR2 as SYGAGS (reference sequence). The V end lost 0 bases, the J end lost 0 bases, and 7 bases lay between the germline ends.

This clone was counted only a few times. Gene names are the mouse ones. The read stops 4 residues short of the end of the CDR3; the missing end is completed from the germline J gene. The V and J genes are TRBV17 and TRBJ2-2, with TRBD1 identical over 9 bases. The CDR3 sequence is 15 residues long. In germline, CDR1 is MNHDT, CDR2 YYDKIL. V dropped 6 bases and J dropped 3; count of bases not matched to a gene: 5. CDR3 loop: CASRPGQGHTGQLYF. Partial CDR3 DNA: TGTGCTAGCAGGCCGGGACAGGGACACACCGGG.

In its sample, this clone was seen a few times. Gene names refer to mouse genes. The read terminates 4 residues ahead of where the CDR3 ends, so the germline J gene completes it. The chain has TRBV19 and TRBJ2-7; no reliable D call. With 5 bases removed from V and 3 bases from J, the gap between germline ends came to 12 bases. The germline gives CDR1 FNHDT, CDR2 SITEND (reference sequence). The CDR3 has 13 amino acids. The part of the CDR3 DNA that was read is TGTGCCAGCAGCCCCGACACCCTCTAT. Translated: CASSPDTLY. The whole CDR3 is CASSPDTLYEQYF.

This clone was counted between two and nine times. Germline and genes: mouse. Sequencing ends 4 residues short of the CDR3 end; the germline J gene provides the rest. The V call is TRBV19, the J call TRBJ2-7; TRBD1 might be the D (6 bases). Per germline, CDR1 FNHDT and CDR2 SITEND (reference sequence). The CDR3 loop spans 12 amino acids. CDR3 bases read: TGTGCCAGCAGTGCAGGGGCGTAT. This encodes CASSAGAY. The complete CDR3 reads CASSAGAYEQYF.

This clone occurred a few times. Mouse gene names and germline throughout. The CDR3 end lies 4 residues beyond the end of the read and is filled in from the germline J gene. V usage is TRBV13-3 and J usage is TRBJ2-3; a possible D gene is TRBD1 (5 bases). The length of the CDR3 is 14 residues. Germline V gives CDR1 NNHDY, CDR2 SYVADS. V lost 4 bases, J lost 1 base, and 10 bases lay in between. CDR3 DNA (partial): TGTGCCAGCAGTTCAGGGTGGGGTGCAGAA. Encoded protein: CASSSGWGAE. The complete CDR3 protein is CASSSGWGAETLYF.

Worth noting for this clone: All gene names here are mouse names. The observed sequence ends 4 residues before the CDR3 terminus, with the missing tail filled in from the germline J gene. This chain connects TRBV1 to TRBJ2-7; 9 nucleotides agree with TRBD2. The CDR3 runs to 15 residues. CDR1 and CDR2 from the germline V gene are NSQYPW and LRSPGD (reference sequence). With 1 base clipped from V and 0 bases from J, the junction kept 1 base outside the gene matches. CDR3 amino acids: CTCSAATGGSYEQYF. The DNA read from the CDR3 is TGCACCTGCAGTGCAGCGACTGGGGGCTCCTAT.

This clone came up a few times. A much larger clone sits a single nucleotide away, making a read error possible. Gene labels here are mouse ones. The read gets to within 4 residues of the CDR3 end, and the germline J gene fills in the rest. The rearrangement joins TRBV13-3 to TRBJ2-2; 8 bases align to TRBD2. The CDR3 is 14 amino acids. The ends lost 6 bases at V and 0 bases at J; junction bases unmatched: 1. Germline V gene lookup returns CDR1 NNHDY and CDR2 SYVADS. The sequenced part of the CDR3 DNA is TGTGCCAGCATGGACTGGGCAAACACCGGG. Its protein product is CASMDWANTG. The CDR3 as a whole reads CASMDWANTGQLYF.

Comment on this clone: The genes are named according to mouse. The sequence runs out 4 residues before the end of the CDR3; the remainder is reconstructed from the germline J gene. V is TRBV19 and J is TRBJ2-7; 12 nucleotides agree with TRBD2. Germline-derived CDR1 and CDR2 are FNHDT and SITEND (reference sequence). The CDR3 runs 14 residues. The junction had 5 bases not matched to a gene; V was cut back by 7 bases and J by 3 bases. The CDR3 bases that were read are TGTGCCAGCGATGGGGACTGGGGGGACTAT. It yields the protein CASDGDWGDY. The CDR3 as a whole reads CASDGDWGDYEQYF.

As to this clone: Genes here carry mouse names. Coverage ceases 3 residues before the CDR3 finishes, and the germline J gene fills in the end. This chain connects TRBV13-1 to TRBJ1-6, with D possibly matching TRBD1 (5 bases). TRBJ1-6 falls under the ORF class, with uncertain function. Trimming took off 2 bases at V and 4 bases at J, with 10 bases between the two ends. Germline V gives CDR1 NSHNY, CDR2 SYGAGN. The CDR3 loop spans 15 amino acids. The sequenced CDR3 bases are TGTGCCAGCAGTGAGCGGCCAGGGTATAATTCGCCC. This sequence encodes CASSERPGYNSP. The CDR3 in its entirety is CASSERPGYNSPLYF.

This clone was seen a few times. All gene names here are mouse names. The CDR3 end is not reached by the read, which stops 4 residues before it; the germline J gene fills it in. The gene calls are TRBV1 and TRBJ2-4; 11 bases are shared with TRBD1. The CDR3 is made up of 15 amino acids. Germline CDR1 is NSQYPW and CDR2 is LRSPGD (reference sequence). The CDR3 loop reads CTCSAEWDRGNTLYF. CDR3 DNA, as far as it was read: TGCACCTGCAGTGCAGAATGGGACAGGGGGAAC. Complete variable domain (other parts from reference TRBV1 and TRBJ2-4): VTLLEQNPRWRLVPRGQAVNLRCILKNSQYPWMSWYQQDLQKQLQWLFTLRSPGDKEVKSLPGADYLATRVTDTELRLQVANMSQGRTLYCTCSAEWDRGNTLYFGAGTRLSVL.

This clone was recorded a few times. The gene symbols are mouse symbols. The CDR3 end is not reached by the read, which stops 4 residues before it; the germline J gene fills it in. The chain uses TRBV13-3 and TRBJ2-1; D possibly corresponds to TRBD2 (5 bases). This CDR3 has 15 amino acids. The V gene's germline CDR1 is NNHDY and CDR2 SYVADS. V was clipped by 5 bases and J by 0 bases, with 12 bases between them. The CDR3 DNA, read in part, is TGTGCCAGCAGAGAACTGGTGTATAACTATGCT. It specifies CASRELVYNYA. In full, the CDR3 is CASRELVYNYAEQFF.

To note about this clone: Each gene name is a mouse one. The read halts 3 residues ahead of the CDR3 end, with the missing end drawn from the germline J gene. The sample carries other DNA sequences with the same CDR3. The chain joins TRBV19 to TRBJ1-6; the D is unclear. TRBJ1-6 is placed among ORFs of uncertain function. The CDR3 has 15 residues. Per germline, CDR1 FNHDT and CDR2 SITEND (reference sequence). The germline V and J ends were trimmed by 3 bases and 0 bases, with 7 bases remaining between them. CDR3 sequence reads: CASSTAGSYNSPLYF. Incomplete CDR3 DNA: TGTGCCAGCAGTACGGCAGGTTCCTATAATTCGCCC.

This clone was counted only a few times. Each gene name is a mouse one. Read coverage stops 4 residues before the CDR3 terminus; the germline J gene supplies the remainder. The chain couples TRBV3 to TRBJ2-1; D is possibly TRBD2 (7 bases). CDR1 SNHLY and CDR2 FYNGKV come from the germline V gene (reference sequence). This CDR3 contains 12 residues. Partial CDR3 DNA: TGTCCTAGGGGGGGGGTTTATGCT. Its protein is CPRGGVYA. The complete CDR3 sequence is CPRGGVYAEQFF.